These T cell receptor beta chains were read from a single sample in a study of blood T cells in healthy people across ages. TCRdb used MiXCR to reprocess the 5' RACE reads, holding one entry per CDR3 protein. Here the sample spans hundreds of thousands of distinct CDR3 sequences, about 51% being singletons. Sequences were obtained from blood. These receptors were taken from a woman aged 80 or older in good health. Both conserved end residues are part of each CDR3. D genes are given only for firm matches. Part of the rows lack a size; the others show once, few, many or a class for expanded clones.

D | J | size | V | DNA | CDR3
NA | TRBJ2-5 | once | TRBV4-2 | TGTGCCAGCAGCCAAGAAAGGGCTCAAGAGACCCAGTACTTC | CASSQERAQETQYF
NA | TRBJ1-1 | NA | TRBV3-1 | TGTGCCAGCAGCCAGTCCCAGGCTGAAGCTTTCTTT | CASSQSQAEAFF
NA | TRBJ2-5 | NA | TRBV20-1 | TGCAGTGCTAGAGATCGGTCAGGGGCCACGCGCAAAGAGACCCAGTACTTC | CSARDRSGATRKETQYF
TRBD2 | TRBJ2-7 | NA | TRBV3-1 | TGTGCCAGCAGCTTAAGTCGGACTAGCGGGCAGTACTTC | CASSLSRTSGQYF
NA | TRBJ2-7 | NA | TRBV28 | TGTGCCAGCAGTTTATTCGGGAGCTCCTACGAGCAGTACTTC | CASSLFGSSYEQYF
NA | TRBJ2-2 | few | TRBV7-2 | TGTGCCAGCAGCTCTGCCTCCGGGACGGCGAACACCGGGGAGCTGTTTTTT | CASSSASGTANTGELFF
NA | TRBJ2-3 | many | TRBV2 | TGTGCCAGCGAATTCCAGGGGATCCATACGCAGTATTTT | CASEFQGIHTQYF
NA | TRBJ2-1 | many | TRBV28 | TGTGCCAGTACGATTCAGAAGCATGAGCAGTTCTTC | CASTIQKHEQFF
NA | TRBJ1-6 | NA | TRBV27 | TGTGCCAGCAGTTTACGCACCCCTTGGGAAGCACCCCTCCACTTT | CASSLRTPWEAPLHF
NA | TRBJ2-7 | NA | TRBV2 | TGTGCCAGCAGTTACCAGGCCATGACTAGATCCGTTTTCGAGCAGTACTTC | CASSYQAMTRSVFEQYF
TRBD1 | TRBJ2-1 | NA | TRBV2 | TGTGCCAGCAGTGATGATCGGACAGGGGTATACGATGAGCAGTTCTTC | CASSDDRTGVYDEQFF
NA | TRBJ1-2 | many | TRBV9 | TGTGCCAGCAGCGTAGAGGGACCTAACTATGGCTACACCTTC | CASSVEGPNYGYTF